Presented here are 2 T cell receptor beta chains from one specimen sequenced in a study of human T cells and chemical hapten exposure. Time point of the sample: patch test 3, about 24 weeks after DPC sensitization. As for treatment: therapeutic diphenylcyclopropenone sensitization with weekly scalp DPC. MiXCR, run by TCRdb on the RACE reads, gives a single entry per CDR3 protein. The repertoire includes some 180,000 distinct CDR3 sequences, about 25% of them detected once, and about 2.5% sits in the top ten. The source material was whole blood, sampled in connection with sensitization to the hapten diphenylcyclopropenone (DPC). All receptors come from a woman aged 40 to 49 with alopecia areata. Some clones in this sample may be carry-over from other donors' samples.

This clonotype was seen many times. This rearrangement joins TRBV5-5 to TRBJ2-3; no reliable D call. The CDR3 covers 12 residues. Germline V gene sequence: CDR1 SGHKS, CDR2 YYEKEE (reference sequence). The V and J ends lost 3 bases and 2 bases respectively, with 4 bases between them. CDR3 coding DNA: TGTGCCAGCAGCTCACTCACAGATACGCAGTATTTT. Translated: CASSSLTDTQYF.

The chain has TRBV5-1 and TRBJ1-1; 8 nucleotides align to TRBD1. With 4 bases clipped from V and 1 base from J, the junction kept 3 bases outside the gene matches. This CDR3 spans 14 amino acids. Germline loops: CDR1 SGHRS, CDR2 YFSETQ. The CDR3 spells CASSGGQENTEAFF. The CDR3 DNA reads as TGCGCCAGCAGCGGGGGACAGGAGAACACTGAAGCTTTCTTT. Variable domain in full (rest from reference TRBV5-1 and TRBJ1-1): KAGVTQTPRYLIKTRGQQVTLSCSPISGHRSVSWYQQTPGQGLQFLFEYFSETQRNKGNFPGRFSGRQFSNSRSEMNVSTLELGDSALYLCASSGGQENTEAFFGQGTRLTVV.